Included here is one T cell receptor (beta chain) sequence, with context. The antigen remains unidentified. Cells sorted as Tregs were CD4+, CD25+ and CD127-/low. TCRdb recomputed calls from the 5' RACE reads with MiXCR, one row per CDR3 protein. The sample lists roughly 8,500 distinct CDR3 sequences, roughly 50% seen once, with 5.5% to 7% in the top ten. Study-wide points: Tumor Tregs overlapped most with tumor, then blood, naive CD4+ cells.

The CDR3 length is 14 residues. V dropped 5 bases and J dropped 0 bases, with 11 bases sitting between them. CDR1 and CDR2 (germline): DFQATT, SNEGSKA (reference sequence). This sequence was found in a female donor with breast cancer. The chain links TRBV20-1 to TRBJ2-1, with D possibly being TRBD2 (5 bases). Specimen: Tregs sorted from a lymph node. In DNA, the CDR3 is TGCAGTGCTGAGAGGGTGAGCTCCTACAATGAGCAGTTCTTC. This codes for CSAERVSSYNEQFF.